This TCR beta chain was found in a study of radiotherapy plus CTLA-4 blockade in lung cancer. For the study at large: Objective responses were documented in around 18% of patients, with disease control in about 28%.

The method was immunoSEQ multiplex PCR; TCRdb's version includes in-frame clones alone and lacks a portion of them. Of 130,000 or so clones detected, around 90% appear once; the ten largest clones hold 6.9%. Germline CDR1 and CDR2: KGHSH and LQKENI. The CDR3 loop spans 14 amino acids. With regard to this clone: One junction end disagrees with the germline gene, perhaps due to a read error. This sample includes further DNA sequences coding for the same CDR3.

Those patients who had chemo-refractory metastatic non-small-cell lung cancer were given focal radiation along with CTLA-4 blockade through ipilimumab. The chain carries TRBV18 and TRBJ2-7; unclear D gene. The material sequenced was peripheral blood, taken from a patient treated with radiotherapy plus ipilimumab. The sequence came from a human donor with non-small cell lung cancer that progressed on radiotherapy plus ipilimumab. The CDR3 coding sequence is TGCGCCAGCTCCCTCCCCAGTAGCTCCTACGAGCAGTACTTC. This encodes CASSLPSSSYEQYF.